The 27 T cell receptor beta chains listed next were all sequenced from one sample in a study of PD-L1 blockade in urothelial cancer. Noted time point: pretreatment peripheral blood. Data came from immunoSEQ multiplex PCR; TCRdb stores just in-frame clones and leaves some out. The profile shows tens of thousands of clones, about 81% of them singletons. The material was PBMCs, obtained around atezolizumab (anti-PD-L1) treatment. The source is an older man with urothelial cancer.

The chain has TRBV9 and TRBJ2-3, with D perhaps TRBD1 (5 bases). The V end was cut by 1 base, the J end by 2 bases, with 14 bases between. Germline V lookup: CDR1 SGDLS, CDR2 YYNGEE. The length of the CDR3 is 16 residues. The CDR3 nucleotides are TGTGCCAGCAGCGTATCAACGGACATGCCCACAGATACGCAGTATTTT. Its protein product is CASSVSTDMPTDTQYF.

This rearrangement joins TRBV5-1 to TRBJ2-6; 13 bases agree with TRBD2. CDR3 length equals 20 residues. The trim removed 2 bases at V and 1 base at J, leaving 9 bases unmatched. Looked up from germline, CDR1 is SGHRS and CDR2 is YFSETQ. The CDR3 reads CASSLNIPGLAGSGANVLTF. The CDR3 DNA is TGCGCCAGCAGCTTAAACATCCCGGGACTAGCGGGATCTGGGGCCAACGTCCTGACTTTC. Based on the CDR3 plus reference TRBV5-1 and TRBJ2-6, the full variable domain is KAGVTQTPRYLIKTRGQQVTLSCSPISGHRSVSWYQQTPGQGLQFLFEYFSETQRNKGNFPGRFSGRQFSNSRSEMNVSTLELGDSALYLCASSLNIPGLAGSGANVLTFGAGSRLTVL.

The chain couples TRBV10-3 to TRBJ2-7, with 11 nucleotides matching TRBD2. V dropped 5 bases and J dropped 0; count of bases not matched to a gene: 3. The germline V gene encodes CDR1 ENHRY and CDR2 SYGVKD. This CDR3 spans 15 amino acids. The CDR3 spells CAISLTSGSSYEQYF. As DNA, the CDR3 is TGTGCCATCAGTCTAACTAGCGGGAGCTCCTACGAGCAGTACTTC.

The chain joins TRBV28 to TRBJ2-6; D perhaps matches TRBD1 (6 bases). Germline CDR1 is MDHEN and CDR2 is SYDVKM. V was clipped by 1 base and J by 3 bases, with 19 bases between them. This CDR3 is built from 19 residues. CDR3: CASSLYSGTLNSGANVLTF. In DNA, the CDR3 is TGTGCCAGCAGTTTATATTCCGGGACACTCAATAGTGGGGCCAACGTCCTGACTTTC. The full variable domain, in which reference TRBV28 and TRBJ2-6 provide the parts outside the CDR3, is DVKVTQSSRYLVKRTGEKVFLECVQDMDHENMFWYRQDPGLGLRLIYFSYDVKMKEKGDIPEGYSVSREKKERFSLILESASTNQTSMYLCASSLYSGTLNSGANVLTFGAGSRLTVL.

This chain joins TRBV5-6 and TRBJ1-1; D is possibly TRBD1 (5 bases). The CDR3 contains 16 residues. Trimming removed 3 bases at V and 3 bases at J, with 18 bases between. CDR1 and CDR2 (germline): SGHDT, YYEEEE. The CDR3 here is CASSSRRTGPYTEAFF. Written as DNA, the CDR3 is TGTGCCAGCAGCTCCCGACGCACAGGACCATACACTGAAGCTTTCTTT.

V gene TRBV5-5 combines with J gene TRBJ1-1; TRBD1 agrees at 7 bases. The CDR3 is 13 residues long. CDR1 and CDR2 from the germline V gene are SGHKS and YYEKEE (reference sequence). V shed 4 bases and J 3 bases; nucleotides not matched to a gene: 3. CDR3 coding DNA: TGTGCCAGCAGCCAAACAGGGGACACTGAAGCTTTCTTT. As protein: CASSQTGDTEAFF.

There are many counts of this clone. The V call is TRBV2, the J call TRBJ1-5; no clear D. The germline V gene has CDR1 SNHLY and CDR2 FYNNEI. The V end lost 4 bases, the J end lost 3 bases, and 13 bases lay between the germline ends. The CDR3 spans 15 residues. CDR3: CASSAPGMHNQPQHF. CDR3 DNA sequence: TGTGCCAGCAGTGCCCCAGGAATGCACAATCAGCCCCAGCATTTT.

In this sample, this clone turned up a few times. The V and J genes are TRBV27 and TRBJ1-2; D may be TRBD1 (5 bases). Trimming took off 0 bases at V and 6 bases at J, with 5 bases between the two ends. Germline CDR1 and CDR2: MNHEY and SMNVEV (reference sequence). CDR3 size: 12 residues. CDR3 coding DNA: TGTGCCAGCAGTTTATCAGGGGATGGCTACACCTTC. Its protein product is CASSLSGDGYTF.

This rearrangement joins TRBV9 to TRBJ2-2; D possibly corresponds to TRBD1 (5 bases). CDR1 is SGDLS and CDR2 is YYNGEE in the germline V gene. Trimming took off 4 bases at V and 3 bases at J, with 10 bases between the two ends. CDR3 length: 14 residues. CDR3 bases: TGTGCCAGCAGCACCAGGGCAGACACCGGGGAGCTGTTTTTT. It translates to CASSTRADTGELFF.

The chain combines TRBV5-1 with TRBJ2-7; weak D call: TRBD1 (6 bases). Looked up from germline, CDR1 is SGHRS and CDR2 is YFSETQ. This CDR3 spans 18 amino acids. V lost 3 bases, J lost 2 bases, and 24 bases lay in between. CDR3 DNA sequence: TGCGCCAGCAGCTACAGCAGGGGATCGGGCCCTAATCCCTACGAGCAGTACTTC. The encoded protein is CASSYSRGSGPNPYEQYF. The entire variable domain, with the rest obtained from reference TRBV5-1 and TRBJ2-7, is as follows: KAGVTQTPRYLIKTRGQQVTLSCSPISGHRSVSWYQQTPGQGLQFLFEYFSETQRNKGNFPGRFSGRQFSNSRSEMNVSTLELGDSALYLCASSYSRGSGPNPYEQYFGPGTRLTVT.

The genes are TRBV28 and TRBJ2-7; TRBD1 matches at 7 bases. The CDR3 has 14 residues. Germline trimming cut 4 bases from V and 1 base from J; bases unmatched to any gene: 4. Germline CDR1 MDHEN, CDR2 SYDVKM. In DNA form, the CDR3 reads TGTGCCAGCAGTTCGGGACAGACGTCCTACGAGCAGTACTTC. Translated: CASSSGQTSYEQYF.

The chain carries TRBV6-7 and TRBJ2-7, with 7 bases lining up with TRBD2. TRBV6-7 is recorded as an ORF, its role being uncertain. CDR3 length equals 16 residues. Trimming at V came to 2 bases and at J to 2 bases, leaving 9 bases not matched to a gene. The CDR3 here is CASSYGRVRRAYEQYF. CDR3 in DNA: TGTGCCAGCAGTTACGGGAGGGTCAGAAGAGCCTACGAGCAGTACTTC.

The chain couples TRBV12-5 to TRBJ2-7; D is undetermined. Per the germline V gene, CDR1 is LGHNT and CDR2 is FRNRAP. This CDR3 is 13 amino acids long. The CDR3 bases are TGTGTTGAGGCACTCCCGGTTTCCTACGAGCAGTACTTC. It codes for CVEALPVSYEQYF.

This rearrangement joins TRBV5-8 to TRBJ1-4; possible D gene TRBD1, 5 bases. This CDR3 region has 15 residues. V was trimmed by 4 bases and J by 0 bases, leaving 10 bases between them. CDR1 and CDR2 (germline): SGHTS, YDEGEE. The CDR3 region is CASSTGRATNEKLFF. In nucleotides, the CDR3 is TGTGCCAGCAGCACCGGCAGGGCAACTAATGAAAAACTGTTTTTT. The full variable domain, in which reference TRBV5-8 and TRBJ1-4 provide the parts outside the CDR3, is EAGVTQSPTHLIKTRGQQATLRCSPISGHTSVYWYQQALGLGLQFLLWYDEGEERNRGNFPPRFSGRQFPNYSSELNVNALELEDSALYLCASSTGRATNEKLFFGSGTQLSVL.

This sequence joins TRBV9 and TRBJ1-3; D unclear. Trimming took off 3 bases at V and 0 bases at J, with 10 bases between the two ends. CDR1 and CDR2 (germline): SGDLS, YYNGEE. This CDR3 is built from 15 residues. Here the CDR3 DNA reads TGTGCCAGCAGCGATCAGGCTGACTCTGGAAACACCATATATTTT. Amino acids: CASSDQADSGNTIYF.

In this sample, this clone turned up a few times. The chain is built from TRBV4-1 and TRBJ2-1; TRBD2 agrees at 8 bases. CDR1 MGHRA and CDR2 YSYEKL come from the germline V gene. J was trimmed by 4 bases and V by 4 bases; bases with no gene match: 18. This CDR3 comprises 19 residues. The CDR3 reads CASSPQPVQVAGTYNEQFF. In DNA, the CDR3 is TGCGCCAGCAGCCCACAACCCGTTCAGGTAGCGGGGACTTACAATGAGCAGTTCTTC.

The chain is built from TRBV25-1 and TRBJ1-1; D possibly corresponds to TRBD1 (5 bases). CDR3 size: 16 residues. Per germline, CDR1 MGHDK and CDR2 SYGVNS. The germline V and J ends were trimmed by 3 bases and 11 bases, with 25 bases remaining between them. The CDR3 reads CASSDKILGRTSPAFF. In nucleotides, the CDR3 is TGTGCCAGCAGTGACAAAATCTTGGGCAGGACAAGTCCCGCTTTCTTT.

The V call is TRBV5-1, the J call TRBJ2-7; TRBD1 matches 8 bases. The V and J ends lost 4 bases and 4 bases, in that order; junction bases with no gene match: 7. The CDR3 is 14 amino acids. Germline V gene lookup returns CDR1 SGHRS and CDR2 YFSETQ. CDR3 DNA: TGCGCCAGCAGCGGGGGACAGGATGGTTACGAGCAGTACTTC. The encoded protein is CASSGGQDGYEQYF.

The chain has TRBV7-9 and TRBJ2-5; 9 bases align to TRBD2. This CDR3 comprises 13 residues. Losses at the gene ends were 7 bases for V and 5 bases for J; bases not matched to a gene: 5. CDR1 and CDR2 from the germline V gene are SEHNR and FQNEAQ (reference sequence). The CDR3 DNA follows: TGTGCCAGCACGCGGGGGGGGCCGGAGACCCAGTACTTC. Its protein is CASTRGGPETQYF.

The V and J genes are TRBV27 and TRBJ1-2, with 10 nucleotides matching TRBD1. The junction had 6 bases not matched to a gene; V was cut back by 6 bases and J by 8 bases. The CDR3 is made up of 13 amino acids. Per germline, CDR1 MNHEY and CDR2 SMNVEV (reference sequence). The CDR3 bases are TGTGCCAGCAGACCGACAGGGGGCGCCGGCTACACCTTC. It yields the protein CASRPTGGAGYTF.

V usage is TRBV11-3 and J usage is TRBJ1-1, with 7 bases identical to TRBD1. The trim removed 5 bases at V and 0 bases at J, leaving 3 bases unmatched. The CDR3 has 14 amino acids. The germline V gene has CDR1 SGHNT and CDR2 YENEEA. The CDR3: CASSPQGLNTEAFF. DNA of the CDR3: TGTGCCAGCAGCCCACAGGGGCTGAACACTGAAGCTTTCTTT. Supplemented by reference TRBV11-3 and TRBJ1-1, the full variable domain reads EAGVVQSPRYKIIEKKQPVAFWCNPISGHNTLYWYLQNLGQGPELLIRYENEEAVDDSQLPKDRFSAERLKGVDSTLKIQPAELGDSAVYLCASSPQGLNTEAFFGQGTRLTVV.

This clone showed up just once. The chain is built from TRBV4-2 and TRBJ1-4; D is ambiguous. The V and J ends lost 0 bases and 0 bases respectively, with 14 bases between them. The length of the CDR3 is 18 residues. The germline V gene has CDR1 LGHNA and CDR2 YNFKEQ. The CDR3 sequence is CASSQDGGRLTTNEKLFF. CDR3 DNA: TGTGCCAGCAGCCAAGATGGAGGCAGGCTTACAACTAATGAAAAACTGTTTTTT.

This chain links TRBV19 with TRBJ2-2, with 8 bases aligning to TRBD1. The CDR3 runs 15 residues. J lost 7 bases, V lost 3 bases, and 7 bases had no gene match. Germline V lookup: CDR1 LNHDA, CDR2 SQIVND (reference sequence). The CDR3, as DNA: TGTGCCAGTAGTATGAATTTCGGGACAGGCGGGGAGCTGTTTTTT. This encodes CASSMNFGTGGELFF.

This clone has more than one count but fewer than ten. The gene calls are TRBV7-9 and TRBJ1-2; TRBD1 aligns across 7 bases. Germline CDR1 is SEHNR and CDR2 is FQNEAQ (reference sequence). V lost 3 bases and J lost 3; bases outside the gene matches: 1. The CDR3 totals 13 residues. CDR3 bases: TGTGCCAGCAGCTTCGGGACAGACTATGGCTACACCTTC. It specifies CASSFGTDYGYTF. Variable domain in full (rest from reference TRBV7-9 and TRBJ1-2): DTGVSQNPRHKITKRGQNVTFRCDPISEHNRLYWYRQTLGQGPEFLTYFQNEAQLEKSRLLSDRFSAERPKGSFSTLEIQRTEQGDSAMYLCASSFGTDYGYTFGSGTRLTVV.

This clone occurred many times. The gene calls are TRBV18 and TRBJ1-1, with a possible D match to TRBD1 (5 bases). This CDR3 spans 14 amino acids. V was clipped by 0 bases and J by 2 bases, with 7 bases between them. CDR1 KGHSH and CDR2 LQKENI come from the germline V gene. As DNA, the CDR3 is TGTGCCAGCTCACCACCGGGACTCAACACTGAAGCTTTCTTT. Its protein product is CASSPPGLNTEAFF.

The V gene is TRBV5-4, the J gene TRBJ1-1, with 7 positions matching TRBD1. J was trimmed by 4 bases and V by 2 bases; bases with no gene match: 17. This CDR3 is built from 18 residues. CDR1 and CDR2 from the germline V gene are SGHNT and YYREEE (reference sequence). The CDR3 DNA is TGTGCCAGCAGCTTAGAAGGGGGCCCTAGTTTGGGGGGCACTGAAGCTTTCTTT. This translates into CASSLEGGPSLGGTEAFF.

The sample holds a few counts of this clone. The chain couples TRBV9 to TRBJ1-4; D possibly corresponds to TRBD1 (6 bases). V lost 4 bases, J lost 8 bases, and 18 bases lay in between. Germline loops: CDR1 SGDLS, CDR2 YYNGEE. The length of the CDR3 is 15 residues. The chain's CDR3 is CASSPDRPQEEKLFF. The DNA of the CDR3 is TGTGCCAGCAGCCCCGACAGGCCCCAGGAGGAAAAACTGTTTTTT.